The 19 T cell receptor beta chains reported below all come from one sample, sequenced in a study of blood T cell repertoires in COVID-19. Measured with immunoSEQ multiplex PCR; TCRdb has only the in-frame clones, and not every one. This table has approximately 35,000 clones, over 75% appearing once. Sequenced: peripheral blood. All receptors come from a man aged 60 to 75 with active COVID-19.

The chain recombines TRBV14 with TRBJ2-3, with TRBD2 identical over 13 bases. The CDR3 length is 19 residues. V gave up 0 bases and J gave up 1 base; unmatched junction bases: 7. In germline, CDR1 is SGHDN, CDR2 FVKESK. CDR3 region: CASSQDPLLAGGRTDTQYF. The CDR3 DNA follows: TGTGCCAGCAGCCAAGATCCCCTACTAGCGGGAGGGCGCACAGATACGCAGTATTTT.

The rearrangement joins TRBV5-5 to TRBJ1-2, with D perhaps matching TRBD1 (5 bases). The length of the CDR3 is 15 residues. Trimming shortened V by 1 base and J by 2 bases, and 12 bases separated the two germline ends. The germline V gene encodes CDR1 SGHKS and CDR2 YYEKEE (reference sequence). CDR3: CASSLRDAGNYGYTF. CDR3 bases: TGTGCCAGCAGCTTGCGAGATGCAGGGAACTATGGCTACACCTTC.

The chain is built from TRBV6-2 or TRBV6-3 and TRBJ1-5; tentatively, D is TRBD1 (5 bases). CDR3 length: 14 residues. Germline-derived CDR1 and CDR2 are MNHEY and SVGEGT. The V end was cut by 4 bases, the J end by 4 bases, with 11 bases between. As DNA, the CDR3 is TGTGCCAGCAGTTTAACGGGGGGGAATCAGCCCCAGCATTTT. Protein sequence: CASSLTGGNQPQHF.

The chain has TRBV14 and TRBJ2-1; 14 bases line up with TRBD2. The V gene's germline CDR1 is SGHDN and CDR2 FVKESK. CDR3 length: 18 amino acids. V lost 0 bases, J lost 8 bases, and 9 bases stayed unmatched. CDR3 amino acids: CASSQDGTSGSLRDEQFF. The CDR3 bases are TGTGCCAGCAGCCAAGATGGGACTAGCGGGAGCCTTCGGGATGAGCAGTTCTTC.

This chain joins TRBV14 and TRBJ2-2; TRBD2 aligns across 12 bases. V lost 4 bases, J lost 4 bases, and 7 bases stayed unmatched. Germline V gene data show CDR1 as SGHDN and CDR2 as FVKESK. The CDR3 has 17 residues. DNA of the CDR3: TGTGCCAGCAGCCGGCTAGCGGGAGGGGCGAGCACCGGGGAGCTGTTTTTT. This encodes CASSRLAGGASTGELFF. Complete variable domain (other parts from reference TRBV14 and TRBJ2-2): EAGVTQFPSHSVIEKGQTVTLRCDPISGHDNLYWYRRVMGKEIKFLLHFVKESKQDESGMPNNRFLAERTGGTYSTLKVQPAELEDSGVYFCASSRLAGGASTGELFFGEGSRLTVL.

The chain carries TRBV28 and TRBJ1-1, with D possibly TRBD1 on 6 matching bases. Trimming removed 6 bases at V and 1 base at J, with 18 bases between. This CDR3 is 16 amino acids long. The V gene's germline CDR1 is MDHEN and CDR2 SYDVKM. The CDR3 protein is CASRPTGQLTNTEAFF. Here the CDR3 DNA reads TGTGCCAGCAGACCTACCGGACAGCTCACGAACACTGAAGCTTTCTTT.

The chain recombines TRBV28 with TRBJ2-3; D might be TRBD2 (5 bases). The CDR3 spans 15 residues. CDR1 and CDR2 (germline): MDHEN, SYDVKM. With 6 bases removed from V and 4 bases from J, the gap between germline ends came to 17 bases. The CDR3 here is CASSTVGAGADTQYF. CDR3 sequence (DNA): TGTGCCAGCAGCACGGTTGGCGCGGGTGCAGATACGCAGTATTTT.

The chain has TRBV3-1 (or the pseudogene TRBV3-2) and TRBJ2-5; TRBD1 aligns across 9 bases. Looked up from germline, CDR1 is LGHDT and CDR2 is YNNKEL (reference sequence). With V trimmed by 0 bases and J by 4 bases, 6 bases remained unmatched. This CDR3 is built from 16 residues. In nucleotides, the CDR3 is TGTGCCAGCAGCCAAGATGGGACAGGGATCGGAGAGACCCAGTACTTC. Its protein product is CASSQDGTGIGETQYF.

The CDR3 sequence is CASSPLAGGWEQYF. The CDR3 DNA reads as TGTGCCAGCAGCCCGTTAGCGGGAGGATGGGAGCAGTACTTC. The chain couples TRBV3-1 (or the pseudogene TRBV3-2) to TRBJ2-7, with 10 bases matching TRBD2. CDR1 and CDR2 (germline): LGHDT, YNNKEL (reference sequence). J lost 7 bases, V lost 4 bases, and 7 bases had no gene match. CDR3 length: 14 amino acids.

J is TRBJ2-2 and V is TRBV12-2; the table names TRBD2, a call not compared with the DNA. TRBV12-2 is deemed a pseudogene. The CDR3 loop spans 16 amino acids. CDR3 nucleotides: TGTGCAAGTCGCTTAGGGGCCAGGGAGGGGGACGGGGAGCTGTTTTTT. It specifies CASRLGAREGDGELFF.

This chain joins TRBV10-3 and TRBJ2-1, with D possibly TRBD1 on 7 matching bases. Deletions cut 10 bases from V and 4 bases from J, with 17 bases between. CDR3 length: 14 residues. Looked up from germline, CDR1 is ENHRY and CDR2 is SYGVKD. The CDR3 region has the DNA TGTGCCAGCGGGACAGCAAAGGAGTACAATGAGCAGTTCTTC. Its protein is CASGTAKEYNEQFF.

This clone appeared once. The chain carries TRBV28 and TRBJ2-7, with D possibly being TRBD1 (6 bases). Germline CDR1 reads MDHEN; CDR2 reads SYDVKM. This CDR3 is built from 13 residues. The V end lost 6 bases, the J end lost 4 bases, and 13 bases lay between the germline ends. As DNA, the CDR3 is TGTGCCAGCAGGCGGAACAGGGCTTACGAGCAGTACTTC. This sequence encodes CASRRNRAYEQYF. Full variable domain (outside the CDR3, taken from reference TRBV28 and TRBJ2-7): DVKVTQSSRYLVKRTGEKVFLECVQDMDHENMFWYRQDPGLGLRLIYFSYDVKMKEKGDIPEGYSVSREKKERFSLILESASTNQTSMYLCASRRNRAYEQYFGPGTRLTVT.

This chain uses TRBV15 with TRBJ1-1; no firm D call. Trimming stripped 0 bases from V and 0 bases from J, with 5 bases between. Germline V CDR1 and CDR2: LNHNV, YYDKDF (reference sequence). This CDR3 is built from 14 residues. The CDR3 sequence: CATSRDRVNTEAFF. CDR3 DNA sequence: TGTGCCACCAGCAGAGATCGGGTGAACACTGAAGCTTTCTTT. The whole variable domain, filled in from reference TRBV15 and TRBJ1-1, reads DAMVIQNPRYQVTQFGKPVTLSCSQTLNHNVMYWYQQKSSQAPKLLFHYYDKDFNNEADTPDNFQSRRPNTSFCFLDIRSPGLGDTAMYLCATSRDRVNTEAFFGQGTRLTVV.

The V call is TRBV10-2, the J call TRBJ2-2, with TRBD1 identical over 7 bases. Germline values: CDR1 WSHSY, CDR2 SAAADI. This CDR3 is 16 amino acids long. V shed 8 bases and J 2 bases; nucleotides not matched to a gene: 11. CDR3 loop: CASDSETGTNTGELFF. CDR3 bases: TGCGCCAGCGACTCCGAGACAGGGACCAACACCGGGGAGCTGTTTTTT.

The V and J genes are TRBV7-9 and TRBJ2-3, with 7 nucleotides matching TRBD1. CDR3 size: 16 residues. Trimming took 3 bases from V and 3 from J; bases not matched to a gene: 9. Germline V lookup: CDR1 SEHNR, CDR2 FQNEAQ (reference sequence). For the CDR3, the DNA is TGTGCCAGCAGCTTCATGAAGTTACAGGGGACAGATACGCAGTATTTT. Encoded protein: CASSFMKLQGTDTQYF.

V and J are TRBV28 and TRBJ2-7; D gene ambiguous. Germline CDR1 is MDHEN and CDR2 is SYDVKM. Trimming took 4 bases from V and 6 from J, leaving 10 bases between them. The CDR3 is 12 amino acids. CDR3 region: CASSSFRREQYF. Written as DNA, the CDR3 is TGTGCCAGCAGTTCCTTTCGTCGCGAGCAGTACTTC.

The chain is built from TRBV5-1 and TRBJ2-7; 9 bases agree with TRBD2. CDR1 is SGHRS, CDR2 YFSETQ, per germline. V dropped 2 bases and J dropped 0; count of bases not matched to a gene: 0. The CDR3 loop spans 14 amino acids. The CDR3 coding sequence is TGCGCCAGCAGCTTTAGCGGGAGCTCCTACGAGCAGTACTTC. Translating it yields CASSFSGSSYEQYF.

V and J are TRBV2 and TRBJ2-3; 9 nucleotides line up with TRBD2. The CDR3 loop spans 17 amino acids. Germline CDR1 SNHLY, CDR2 FYNNEI. Unmatched junction bases numbered 9, after V lost 4 bases and J lost 1 base. CDR3 DNA sequence: TGTGCCAGCAGTGCTAAAGGGACTAGCTTAGGCACAGATACGCAGTATTTT. It yields the protein CASSAKGTSLGTDTQYF.

This chain connects TRBV19 to TRBJ2-2; D is perhaps TRBD2 (5 bases). The CDR3 is made up of 15 amino acids. V lost 0 bases to trimming and J lost 5 bases, with 10 bases between them. CDR1 LNHDA and CDR2 SQIVND come from the germline V gene (reference sequence). As DNA, the CDR3 is TGTGCCAGTAGTATAGAGAGGGTTCAGACCGGGGAGCTGTTTTTT. This encodes CASSIERVQTGELFF.